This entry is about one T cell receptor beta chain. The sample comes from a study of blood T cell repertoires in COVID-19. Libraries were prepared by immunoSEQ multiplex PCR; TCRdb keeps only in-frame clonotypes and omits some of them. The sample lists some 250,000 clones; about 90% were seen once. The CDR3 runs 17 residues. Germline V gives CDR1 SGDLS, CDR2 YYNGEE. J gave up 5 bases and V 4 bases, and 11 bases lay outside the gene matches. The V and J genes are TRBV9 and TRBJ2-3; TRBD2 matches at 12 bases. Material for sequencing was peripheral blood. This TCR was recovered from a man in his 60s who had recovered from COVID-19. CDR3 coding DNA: TGTGCCAGCAGCACCAGCCCTAGCGGGGGGGCAGTAGATACGCAGTATTTT. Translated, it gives CASSTSPSGGAVDTQYF.